One and the same sample provided the 21 T cell receptor beta chains below, sequenced in a study of T cells in narcolepsy. Using immunoSEQ multiplex PCR, the repertoire was profiled, and TCRdb retains in-frame clones only, with some absent. The sample records fewer than 40,000 clones, around 83% being singletons. The sample comprised CD45RA- memory CD4+ T cells from PBMCs. Every receptor here comes from a human donor with narcolepsy.

The chain joins TRBV27 to TRBJ2-3; D unclear. V shed 3 bases and J shed 2 bases, with 9 bases lying between them. The CDR3 extends over 14 amino acids. The germline V gene encodes CDR1 MNHEY and CDR2 SMNVEV (reference sequence). Here the CDR3 DNA reads TGTGCCAGCAGTTTCGATACATTCACAGATACGCAGTATTTT. It is translated as CASSFDTFTDTQYF.

V usage is TRBV19 and J usage is TRBJ2-5; D gene ambiguous. The CDR3 spans 11 residues. CDR1 and CDR2 (germline): LNHDA, SQIVND (reference sequence). CDR3: CPPKGQETQYF. The CDR3 DNA reads TGTCCACCGAAGGGTCAAGAGACCCAGTACTTC.

This chain uses TRBV7-9 with TRBJ2-2; D is tentatively TRBD1 or TRBD2 (5 bases each). The V end was cut by 5 bases, the J end by 3 bases, with 13 bases between. Germline V gene lookup returns CDR1 SEHNR and CDR2 FQNEAQ (reference sequence). This CDR3 contains 15 residues. CDR3 coding DNA: TGTGCCAGCAGCATTCAACGGGGCGACACCGGGGAGCTGTTTTTT. Translated: CASSIQRGDTGELFF.

The genes are TRBV6-5 and TRBJ1-2; D gene uncertain. CDR1 and CDR2 from the germline V gene are MNHEY and SVGAGI. Between the trimmed V and J ends, which lost 6 bases and 8 bases, there was a span of 22 bases. The CDR3 contains 15 residues. Here the CDR3 reads CASREARLGPGGYTF. CDR3 bases: TGTGCCAGCAGAGAGGCCAGATTGGGCCCAGGCGGCTACACCTTC.

This sequence joins TRBV6-5 and TRBJ2-7; either TRBD1 or TRBD2 may fit D (5 bases each). The CDR3 extends over 15 amino acids. Germline loops: CDR1 MNHEY, CDR2 SVGAGI. Trimming removed 6 bases from V and 3 bases from J, with 18 bases in between. CDR3 region: CASRDSGTGNYEQYF. DNA of the CDR3: TGTGCCAGCAGGGATAGTGGGACGGGCAACTACGAGCAGTACTTC.

The rearrangement links TRBV2 to TRBJ2-3; a possible D gene is TRBD2 (6 bases). CDR3 length: 14 amino acids. The V gene's germline CDR1 is SNHLY and CDR2 FYNNEI. Trimming cost V 6 bases and J 3 bases, with 13 bases left between them. CDR3 region: CASRGGIETDTQYF. CDR3 coding DNA: TGTGCCAGCAGGGGCGGGATTGAGACAGATACGCAGTATTTT.

This chain uses TRBV6-1 with TRBJ1-1, with D perhaps TRBD1 (6 bases). The CDR3 length is 12 residues. Germline assignment: CDR1 MNHNS and CDR2 SASEGT. V gave up 11 bases and J gave up 3 bases, with 13 bases separating them. The CDR3 region has the DNA TGTGCCTCCAAGGACAGTTACACTGAAGCTTTCTTT. Translated: CASKDSYTEAFF.

The chain couples TRBV2 to TRBJ2-1, with 9 bases matching TRBD2. The germline V gene encodes CDR1 SNHLY and CDR2 FYNNEI. With 5 bases clipped from V and 6 bases from J, the junction kept 5 bases outside the gene matches. CDR3 length: 14 amino acids. CDR3: CASSPGLAANEQFF. In DNA, the CDR3 is TGTGCCAGCAGTCCGGGACTAGCTGCCAATGAGCAGTTCTTC.

The chain links TRBV10-3 to TRBJ1-1; no firm D call. Germline lookup yields CDR1 ENHRY and CDR2 SYGVKD. The CDR3 extends over 13 amino acids. Trimming removed 5 bases from V and 4 bases from J, with 11 bases in between. CDR3 protein: CAISPSVATEAFF. CDR3 DNA sequence: TGTGCCATCAGTCCTAGCGTGGCCACTGAAGCTTTCTTT.

V and J are TRBV5-5 and TRBJ2-4; D assignment may be TRBD1 or TRBD2 (5 bases each). Germline CDR1 is SGHKS and CDR2 is YYEKEE (reference sequence). V dropped 4 bases and J dropped 7 bases, with 12 bases sitting between them. The CDR3 totals 13 residues. The CDR3 protein is CASSVLGENIQYF. The CDR3 DNA reads TGTGCCAGCAGCGTACTAGGGGAGAACATTCAGTACTTC.

The rearrangement links TRBV27 to TRBJ2-4; 7 bases fit TRBD2. Unmatched junction bases numbered 6, after V lost 5 bases and J lost 5 bases. The germline V gene has CDR1 MNHEY and CDR2 SMNVEV (reference sequence). The CDR3 spans 14 residues. CDR3 DNA: TGTGCCAGCAGTCCCAGGACTAGACAAAACATTCAGTACTTC. Amino acids: CASSPRTRQNIQYF.

The rearrangement joins TRBV11-2 to TRBJ1-5; D not resolved. The V and J ends lost 1 base and 5 bases respectively, with 6 bases between them. The CDR3 is 13 amino acids. Per the germline V gene, CDR1 is SGHAT and CDR2 is FQNNGV. CDR3: CASSLGEYQPQHF. The CDR3 coding sequence is TGTGCCAGCAGCTTAGGAGAATATCAGCCCCAGCATTTT.

The V call is TRBV4-1, the J call TRBJ1-2; 10 nucleotides line up with TRBD1. After removal of 4 bases from V and 5 bases from J, the junction contained 4 bases not matched to a gene. The germline gives CDR1 MGHRA, CDR2 YSYEKL. CDR3 size: 14 residues. The CDR3: CASSRGTGAYGYTF. The CDR3 DNA follows: TGCGCCAGCAGCCGCGGGACAGGGGCATATGGCTACACCTTC.

V is TRBV7-9 and J is TRBJ1-1, with TRBD1 as a possible D gene (6 bases). Germline V CDR1 and CDR2: SEHNR, FQNEAQ (reference sequence). This CDR3 spans 13 amino acids. Trimming left V 1 base short and J 9 bases short, with 12 bases between. The CDR3 region has the DNA TGTGCCAGCAGCTTAGGGACAGTAAATCAAGCTTTCTTT. Encoded protein: CASSLGTVNQAFF. The whole variable domain, remainder taken from reference TRBV7-9 and TRBJ1-1, is DTGVSQNPRHKITKRGQNVTFRCDPISEHNRLYWYRQTLGQGPEFLTYFQNEAQLEKSRLLSDRFSAERPKGSFSTLEIQRTEQGDSAMYLCASSLGTVNQAFFGQGTRLTVV.

This clone occurred a few times. The CDR3 protein is CASSLDRGGFNEKLFF. Here the CDR3 DNA reads TGTGCCAGCAGCTTAGATCGAGGGGGTTTTAATGAAAAACTGTTTTTT. The rearrangement uses TRBV7-9 and TRBJ1-4, with D possibly being TRBD1 (6 bases). Germline CDR1 SEHNR, CDR2 FQNEAQ (reference sequence). Between the trimmed V and J ends, which lost 1 base and 4 bases, there was a span of 13 bases. The CDR3 loop spans 16 amino acids.

This chain links TRBV6-5 with TRBJ2-7, with a possible D match to TRBD1 (6 bases). The germline V gene encodes CDR1 MNHEY and CDR2 SVGAGI. The CDR3 totals 15 residues. V was cut by 0 bases and J by 1 base, with 10 bases left in between. The CDR3 sequence is CASSYSTGRSYEQYF. As DNA, the CDR3 is TGTGCCAGCAGTTACTCGACAGGAAGATCCTACGAGCAGTACTTC.

The chain is built from TRBV2 and TRBJ2-7; 8 bases are a match to TRBD1. Germline-derived CDR1 and CDR2 are SNHLY and FYNNEI. The CDR3 runs 15 residues. V dropped 6 bases and J dropped 0; count of bases not matched to a gene: 7. The chain's CDR3 is CASRGSGTGSYEQYF. The CDR3 bases are TGTGCCAGCAGGGGATCCGGGACAGGCTCCTACGAGCAGTACTTC.

This clone was observed a few times. This rearrangement joins TRBV27 to TRBJ2-6, with TRBD1 matching 10 bases. V dropped 7 bases and J dropped 4; count of bases not matched to a gene: 10. The CDR3 runs to 17 residues. The germline V gene encodes CDR1 MNHEY and CDR2 SMNVEV (reference sequence). CDR3 residues: CASTPRQGARGANVLTF. The DNA for the CDR3 is TGTGCCAGCACCCCGCGACAGGGGGCGCGCGGGGCCAACGTCCTGACTTTC.

The gene calls are TRBV7-7 and TRBJ2-7; tentatively, D is TRBD1 or TRBD2 (6 bases each). Germline V CDR1 and CDR2: SSHAT, FNYEAQ (reference sequence). The V gene lost 5 bases and the J gene lost 6 bases, with 14 bases spanning the gap. The CDR3 covers 13 residues. The CDR3 bases are TGTGCCAGCAGCGATTGGGGGGCCACCGAGCAGTACTTC. This codes for CASSDWGATEQYF.

This clone was seen a few times. The chain employs TRBV28 and TRBJ2-1; D may match TRBD1 or TRBD2 (5 bases each). V was clipped by 7 bases and J by 0 bases, with 16 bases between them. The germline V gene encodes CDR1 MDHEN and CDR2 SYDVKM. This CDR3 region has 16 residues. The CDR3 DNA reads as TGTGCCAGCATGCTTGGGGGAGCTAGCTCCTACAATGAGCAGTTCTTC. Protein: CASMLGGASSYNEQFF.

This rearrangement joins TRBV5-1 to TRBJ1-3, with D tentatively TRBD1 (5 bases). With 4 bases removed from V and 2 bases from J, the gap between germline ends came to 19 bases. Looked up from germline, CDR1 is SGHRS and CDR2 is YFSETQ. CDR3 length equals 17 residues. CDR3 sequence: CASSPGPRGLTGNTIYF. In DNA, the CDR3 is TGCGCCAGCAGCCCCGGTCCGCGGGGACTCACTGGAAACACCATATATTTT. Filled out from reference TRBV5-1 and TRBJ1-3, the complete variable domain reads KAGVTQTPRYLIKTRGQQVTLSCSPISGHRSVSWYQQTPGQGLQFLFEYFSETQRNKGNFPGRFSGRQFSNSRSEMNVSTLELGDSALYLCASSPGPRGLTGNTIYFGEGSWLTVV.